This T cell receptor beta chain stems from a study of technical replicates of blood from several donors. Germline V lookup: CDR1 MNHEY, CDR2 SVGAGI. Germline trimming cut 4 bases from V and 4 bases from J; bases unmatched to any gene: 3. This CDR3 region has 14 residues. Some clones are missing from TCRdb's copy, which holds only in-frame ones; the method was immunoSEQ multiplex PCR. The table lists about 70,000 clones, just under 95% of them singletons, with roughly 0.37% in the top ten. The V and J genes are TRBV6-5 and TRBJ1-2; 10 bases line up with TRBD1. The sequenced material came from T cells isolated from PBMCs. This TCR came from a human donor in good health. The CDR3 DNA reads TGTGCCAGCAGTTCCAGGACAGGGGGCTATGGCTACACCTTC. Its protein is CASSSRTGGYGYTF.